This T cell receptor (beta chain) was captured in a study of vaccination and CD4 T cells after COVID-19. About the study: Samples were collected from three convalescent patients on day 14 and on days 161 to 241 after vaccination. Study-wide results and limits: Convalescent patients displayed a median around 88% of reactive clones emerging only post-vaccination.

CDR1 MNHEY and CDR2 SVGAGI come from the germline V gene. This CDR3 has 15 residues. The junction had 7 bases not matched to a gene; V was cut back by 3 bases and J by 6 bases. Time point defined: late sampling 161 to 241 days after vaccination in a few convalescent patients. Documented treatment: roughly nine-day PBMC culture with coronavirus spike peptide pools or control peptides (ViraFEST assay). After being plated at 1.5 million to 2 million per well, PBMCs were cultured with 10 IU/ml IL-2 and around 9.3 ug/ml peptide pools. About this clonotype: Its antigen is not identified.

Cultured CD4+ T cells had their DNA profiled by the Oncomine TCR Beta short-read assay. A single record per CDR3 protein comes from TCRdb applying MiXCR to the PCR reads. The sample records under 30,000 distinct CDR3 sequences, around 40% being singletons. The clonotype was recovered from a human donor who had recovered from COVID-19. The V and J genes are TRBV6-5 and TRBJ1-5; 8 bases match TRBD1. The sequencing here drew on CD4+ T cells from blood, cultured in vitro, taken about 7 months after SARS-CoV-2 vaccination. CDR3 residues: CASSYGQGASQPQHF. The CDR3 nucleotides read TGTGCCAGCAGTTATGGGCAGGGGGCAAGTCAGCCCCAGCATTTT.